This passage covers 29 T cell receptor beta chains from one sample sequenced in a study of cytomegalovirus exposure and HLA in healthy donors. A multiplex PCR was run with 60 Vbeta primers and 13 Jbeta primers. Data came from immunoSEQ multiplex PCR; TCRdb stores just in-frame clones and leaves some out. The profile shows around 160,000 clones, around 75% of them singletons. The sequenced sample consisted of PBMCs. All receptors come from a human donor in good health.

The chain couples TRBV5-4 to TRBJ2-7; 10 nucleotides line up with TRBD1. The germline V gene has CDR1 SGHNT and CDR2 YYREEE (reference sequence). Trimming at V came to 2 bases and at J to 2 bases, leaving 10 bases not matched to a gene. This CDR3 is 17 amino acids long. CDR3 sequence: CASSFISGQGLPYEQYF. CDR3 DNA sequence: TGTGCCAGCAGCTTTATATCGGGACAGGGGCTACCCTACGAGCAGTACTTC.

J is TRBJ2-3 and V is TRBV11-2, with TRBD2 identical over 12 bases. CDR1 SGHAT and CDR2 FQNNGV come from the germline V gene. V gave up 6 bases and J gave up 0 bases; unmatched junction bases: 10. CDR3 length: 18 amino acids. This chain's CDR3 is CASSLTSGGTRSTDTQYF. The DNA for the CDR3 is TGTGCCAGCAGTTTAACTAGCGGGGGGACTCGTAGCACAGATACGCAGTATTTT.

The rearrangement uses TRBV5-1 and TRBJ2-7, with D tentatively TRBD1 (6 bases). V lost 2 bases, J lost 0 bases, and 15 bases lay in between. Germline assignment: CDR1 SGHRS and CDR2 YFSETQ. The CDR3 is 16 residues long. CDR3 nucleotide sequence: TGCGCCAGCAGCTTACCCCGGGGACAAAGCTCCTACGAGCAGTACTTC. Translated: CASSLPRGQSSYEQYF.

The chain has TRBV10-2 and TRBJ2-1, with a tentative D call TRBD1 (6 bases). The germline V gene encodes CDR1 WSHSY and CDR2 SAAADI. Trimming stripped 4 bases from V and 1 base from J, with 11 bases between. CDR3 length: 15 residues. CDR3 nucleotide sequence: TGCGCCAGCAGTGCACAGGGACCATCCTACAATGAGCAGTTCTTC. Protein sequence: CASSAQGPSYNEQFF.

The chain has TRBV11-2 and TRBJ2-7; TRBD2 matches at 10 bases. The CDR3 runs to 16 residues. Trimming took 5 bases from V and 5 from J; bases not matched to a gene: 12. Germline CDR1 is SGHAT and CDR2 is FQNNGV. CDR3 sequence (DNA): TGTGCCAGCAGCCCCGACAGCGGGGGGGTCTTCAACGAGCAGTACTTC. This encodes CASSPDSGGVFNEQYF. The variable domain in full, with the rest retrieved from reference TRBV11-2 and TRBJ2-7, is EAGVAQSPRYKIIEKRQSVAFWCNPISGHATLYWYQQILGQGPKLLIQFQNNGVVDDSQLPKDRFSAERLKGVDSTLKIQPAKLEDSAVYLCASSPDSGGVFNEQYFGPGTRLTVT.

The V and J genes are TRBV6-5 and TRBJ2-5; D unresolved. CDR3 size: 13 residues. Germline lookup yields CDR1 MNHEY and CDR2 SVGAGI. Trimming left V 6 bases short and J 6 bases short, with 14 bases between. CDR3 coding DNA: TGTGCCAGCAGATCTAGGTCGTGGCAGACCCAGTACTTC. Residues: CASRSRSWQTQYF.

The CDR3 DNA reads as TGTGCCAGCAGAGGGGGTAATGAGCAGTTCTTC. Protein: CASRGGNEQFF. The gene calls are TRBV2 and TRBJ2-1; D possibly corresponds to TRBD1 (6 bases). V lost 6 bases and J lost 7, with 7 bases in between. Germline V gene sequence: CDR1 SNHLY, CDR2 FYNNEI. The CDR3 is 11 residues long.

Points on this clone: Other DNA sequences within the sample encode an identical CDR3. The chain employs TRBV5-1 and TRBJ1-1, with unresolved D. The CDR3 consists of 12 residues. Trimming pared 5 bases from V and 4 bases from J, leaving 9 bases between. Germline-derived CDR1 and CDR2 are SGHRS and YFSETQ. The CDR3 region has the DNA TGCGCCAGCAGTCGGGAGGGCACTGAAGCTTTCTTT. Amino acids: CASSREGTEAFF. Together with reference TRBV5-1 and TRBJ1-1, the CDR3 gives the full variable domain: KAGVTQTPRYLIKTRGQQVTLSCSPISGHRSVSWYQQTPGQGLQFLFEYFSETQRNKGNFPGRFSGRQFSNSRSEMNVSTLELGDSALYLCASSREGTEAFFGQGTRLTVV.

This chain links TRBV6-5 with TRBJ2-7; D may be TRBD1 (6 bases). Per the germline V gene, CDR1 is MNHEY and CDR2 is SVGAGI. V was cut by 8 bases and J by 4 bases, with 15 bases left in between. This CDR3 has 13 residues. This chain's CDR3 is CASRGGRLYEQYF. The CDR3 DNA reads TGTGCCAGCCGTGGGGGCAGACTTTACGAGCAGTACTTC.

Note on this clone: Distinct nucleotide sequences in the sample also encode this CDR3. The V gene is TRBV6-6, the J gene TRBJ1-2, with 10 nucleotides matching TRBD1. Germline loops: CDR1 MNHNY, CDR2 SVGAGI (reference sequence). The CDR3 runs to 16 residues. Trimming at V came to 5 bases and at J to 2 bases, leaving 8 bases not matched to a gene. The CDR3 loop is CASSQTPGQGNYGYTF. CDR3 DNA sequence: TGTGCCAGCAGTCAAACCCCGGGACAGGGGAACTATGGCTACACCTTC.

J is TRBJ1-2 and V is TRBV4-1; 8 nucleotides align to TRBD1. The CDR3 contains 14 residues. The germline V gene has CDR1 MGHRA and CDR2 YSYEKL. J gave up 3 bases and V 4 bases, and 4 bases lay outside the gene matches. This CDR3 is CASSPQGADYGYTF. CDR3 bases: TGCGCCAGCAGCCCTCAGGGGGCTGACTATGGCTACACCTTC.

The rearrangement links TRBV15 to TRBJ1-5; 8 positions match TRBD1. Germline V CDR1 and CDR2: LNHNV, YYDKDF (reference sequence). After removal of 1 base from V and 2 bases from J, the junction contained 4 bases not matched to a gene. The length of the CDR3 is 16 residues. Here the CDR3 DNA reads TGTGCCACCAGCAGAGGGACAGGGATGGGCAATCAGCCCCAGCATTTT. Its translation is CATSRGTGMGNQPQHF.

CDR3 region: CATSRTGQGYNEQFF. Here the CDR3 DNA reads TGTGCCACCAGCAGGACGGGACAGGGCTACAATGAGCAGTTCTTC. V and J are TRBV15 and TRBJ2-1; the match to TRBD1 covers 9 bases. CDR3 length: 15 residues. Germline trimming cut 3 bases from V and 3 bases from J; bases unmatched to any gene: 3. Germline V gene lookup returns CDR1 LNHNV and CDR2 YYDKDF (reference sequence).

The chain couples TRBV6-5 to TRBJ2-5, with D maybe TRBD2 (5 bases). The J call may be faulty, since TRBJ2-7 better matches the DNA end. The V gene's germline CDR1 is MNHEY and CDR2 SVGAGI. This CDR3 is 14 amino acids long. The CDR3 DNA is TGTGCCAGCAGTCCCGCGGGCAACTCCTACGAGCAGTACTTC. It codes for CASSPAGNSYEQYF.

The CDR3 bases are TGTGCCAGCAGCCGGGGGGACGGAGTTAACTATGGCTACACCTTC. Its protein is CASSRGDGVNYGYTF. The chain combines TRBV5-6 with TRBJ1-2, with D possibly being TRBD1 (5 bases). Trimming pared 4 bases from V and 1 base from J, leaving 14 bases between. Germline assignment: CDR1 SGHDT and CDR2 YYEEEE. The CDR3 covers 15 residues. Using reference TRBV5-6 and TRBJ1-2 for the parts outside the CDR3, the full variable domain is DAGVTQSPTHLIKTRGQQVTLRCSPKSGHDTVSWYQQALGQGPQFIFQYYEEEERQRGNFPDRFSGHQFPNYSSELNVNALLLGDSALYLCASSRGDGVNYGYTFGSGTRLTVV.

The rearrangement links TRBV2 to TRBJ2-5; maybe TRBD2 (6 bases). Trimming pared 4 bases from V and 5 bases from J, leaving 11 bases between. The CDR3 runs to 13 residues. The germline gives CDR1 SNHLY, CDR2 FYNNEI. CDR3 bases: TGTGCCAGCAGTGCATGGGGGGTCGAGACCCAGTACTTC. As protein: CASSAWGVETQYF.

This clone was observed a few times. This rearrangement joins TRBV4-3 to TRBJ2-3, with D hard to call. This CDR3 contains 14 residues. Germline V gives CDR1 LGHNA, CDR2 YSLEER. V lost 4 bases and J lost 2, with 10 bases in between. The DNA of the CDR3 is TGCGCCAGCAGCCGAGTTCTTGACACAGATACGCAGTATTTT. This translates into CASSRVLDTDTQYF.

The V gene is TRBV7-9, the J gene TRBJ1-1, with D perhaps TRBD1 (5 bases). CDR1 and CDR2 (germline): SEHNR, FQNEAQ (reference sequence). Trimming left V 3 bases short and J 3 bases short, with 14 bases between. CDR3 size: 15 residues. The DNA of the CDR3 is TGTGCCAGCAGCTTGGGGGGTATGGGGGACACTGAAGCTTTCTTT. Amino acid sequence: CASSLGGMGDTEAFF.

The chain combines TRBV6-9 with TRBJ2-3, with 12 bases fitting TRBD2. In germline, CDR1 is MNHGY, CDR2 SVAAGI. This CDR3 contains 16 residues. The junction had 10 bases not matched to a gene; V was cut back by 5 bases and J by 7 bases. The CDR3 DNA sequence: TGTGCCAGCAGTAGCTCTAGCGGGGGGGAAGGATATACGCAGTATTTT. Translating gives CASSSSSGGEGYTQYF.

The genes are TRBV11-3 and TRBJ2-3, with D possibly being TRBD1 (6 bases). The CDR3 runs 14 residues. The germline V gene has CDR1 SGHNT and CDR2 YENEEA. Trimming shortened V by 5 bases and J by 3 bases, and 12 bases separated the two germline ends. The CDR3 DNA follows: TGTGCCAGCAGCCTAAACAGGGCTACAGATACGCAGTATTTT. It is translated as CASSLNRATDTQYF.

The chain uses TRBV19 and TRBJ2-7; TRBD2 is a possible D gene (6 bases). The CDR3 length is 14 residues. CDR1 is LNHDA and CDR2 is SQIVND in the germline V gene (reference sequence). The ends were cut back, 2 bases at V and 4 bases at J, with 12 bases in the middle. CDR3 loop: CASSITRGGYEQYF. In DNA, the CDR3 is TGTGCCAGTAGTATAACCCGGGGAGGTTACGAGCAGTACTTC.

The gene calls are TRBV4-2 and TRBJ2-1, with 8 nucleotides matching TRBD2. V lost 2 bases, J lost 7 bases, and 10 bases stayed unmatched. The germline V gene encodes CDR1 LGHNA and CDR2 YNFKEQ. This CDR3 is built from 16 residues. The DNA of the CDR3 is TGTGCCAGCAGCCAAACCGGGAGGGAGAACCATAATGAGCAGTTCTTC. The encoded protein is CASSQTGRENHNEQFF.

This chain uses TRBV2 with TRBJ2-2; 9 nucleotides agree with TRBD2. This CDR3 has 17 residues. J gave up 6 bases and V 3 bases, and 11 bases lay outside the gene matches. The germline V gene has CDR1 SNHLY and CDR2 FYNNEI. CDR3: CASSDAASGVLAGELFF. The DNA for the CDR3 is TGTGCCAGCAGTGACGCGGCTAGCGGGGTGTTAGCCGGGGAGCTGTTTTTT.

The CDR3 reads CASSLGGTTGELFF. CDR3 sequence (DNA): TGCGCCAGCAGCTTAGGTGGGACAACCGGGGAGCTGTTTTTT. The chain has TRBV5-1 and TRBJ2-2; possibly TRBD1 for D (6 bases). V lost 2 bases, J lost 5 bases, and 10 bases lay in between. The CDR3 contains 14 residues. Germline values: CDR1 SGHRS, CDR2 YFSETQ.

DNA for the CDR3: TGTGCCAGCAGTGAGGGACAGGGTAGAGATACGCAGTATTTT. It encodes CASSEGQGRDTQYF. V gene TRBV6-5 combines with J gene TRBJ2-3; TRBD1 matches at 9 bases. Trimming removed 5 bases from V and 5 bases from J; junction bases left unmatched: 5. CDR3 length: 14 residues. Germline assignment: CDR1 MNHEY and CDR2 SVGAGI.

The chain couples TRBV29-1 to TRBJ2-7; the D gene is possibly TRBD1 (5 bases). This CDR3 contains 11 residues. V gave up 6 bases and J gave up 3 bases, with 9 bases separating them. The germline CDR1 and CDR2 sequences are SQVTM and ANQGSEA. The CDR3 reads CSVGHDYEQYF. The CDR3 region has the DNA TGCAGCGTCGGACACGACTACGAGCAGTACTTC.

The J gene is TRBJ2-5, the V gene TRBV7-8, with 13 bases lining up with TRBD2. After removal of 5 bases from V and 5 bases from J, the junction contained 8 bases not matched to a gene. CDR1 is SGHVS and CDR2 is FQNEAQ in the germline V gene. The CDR3 loop spans 16 amino acids. Here the CDR3 reads CASSPRGTSGEETQYF. CDR3 DNA: TGTGCCAGCAGCCCCAGGGGGACTAGCGGGGAGGAGACCCAGTACTTC.

Worth noting for this clone: Other nucleotide sequences in the sample specify the same CDR3. V is TRBV18 and J is TRBJ2-2, with a possible D match to TRBD1 (6 bases). The germline V gene encodes CDR1 KGHSH and CDR2 LQKENI. The CDR3 has 14 amino acids. The ends were cut back, 1 base at V and 3 bases at J, with 6 bases in the middle. The CDR3 nucleotides are TGTGCCAGCTCACCACGACAGGACACCGGGGAGCTGTTTTTT. It encodes CASSPRQDTGELFF.

The chain carries TRBV5-4 and TRBJ2-1; D not resolved. This CDR3 has 13 residues. Deletions cut 2 bases from V and 5 bases from J, with 8 bases between. Germline CDR1 is SGHNT and CDR2 is YYREEE (reference sequence). CDR3 residues: CASSFSPDNEQFF. The CDR3 region has the DNA TGTGCCAGCAGCTTTTCCCCCGACAATGAGCAGTTCTTC.